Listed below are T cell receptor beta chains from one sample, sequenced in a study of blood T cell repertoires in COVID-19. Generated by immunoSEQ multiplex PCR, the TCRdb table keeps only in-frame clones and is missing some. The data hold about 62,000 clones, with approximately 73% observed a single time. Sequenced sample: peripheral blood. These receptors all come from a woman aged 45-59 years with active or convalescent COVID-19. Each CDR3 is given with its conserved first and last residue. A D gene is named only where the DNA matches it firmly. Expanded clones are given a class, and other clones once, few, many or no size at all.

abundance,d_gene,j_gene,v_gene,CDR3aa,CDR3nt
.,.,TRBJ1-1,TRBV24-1,CATSDYSGEAFF,TGTGCCACCAGTGATTACTCAGGCGAGGCTTTCTTT
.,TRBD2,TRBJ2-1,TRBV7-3,CASSRAGGKTDEQFF,TGTGCCAGCAGCCGAGCGGGAGGGAAAACCGATGAGCAGTTCTTC
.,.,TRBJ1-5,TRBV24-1,CATSRSQRSQHF,TGTGCCACCAGTCGGTCCCAGCGGTCCCAGCATTTT
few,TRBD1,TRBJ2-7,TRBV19,CASSQTGVGYEQYF,TGTGCCAGTAGTCAGACAGGGGTCGGCTACGAGCAGTACTTC
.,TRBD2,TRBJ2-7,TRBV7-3,CASSLIGLAGGEQYF,TGTGCCAGCAGCTTAATAGGACTAGCGGGAGGGGAGCAGTACTTC
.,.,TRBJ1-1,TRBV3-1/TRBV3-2,CASSQETSARAFF,TGTGCCAGCAGCCAAGAGACATCGGCGAGAGCTTTCTTT
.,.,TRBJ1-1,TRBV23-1,CASSQPLRGGAFF,TGCGCCAGCAGTCAACCGCTAAGGGGCGGCGCTTTCTTT
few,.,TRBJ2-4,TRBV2,CASKGENLAKNIQYF,TGTGCCAGCAAGGGGGAGAACTTAGCCAAAAACATTCAGTACTTC
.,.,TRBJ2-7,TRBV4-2,CASSQDMGDTQDF,TGTGCCAGCAGCCAAGATATGGGGGACACCCAGGACTTC
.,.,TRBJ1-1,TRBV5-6,CASSSGHHMNTEAFF,TGTGCCAGCAGCTCCGGACACCACATGAACACTGAAGCTTTCTTT
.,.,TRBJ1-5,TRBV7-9,CASSPSGVYQPQHF,TGTGCCAGCAGCCCCTCCGGGGTTTACCAGCCCCAGCATTTT
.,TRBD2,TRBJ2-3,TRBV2,CASKAGLAAFSTDTQYF,TGTGCCAGCAAGGCGGGGCTAGCGGCCTTTAGCACAGATACGCAGTATTTT
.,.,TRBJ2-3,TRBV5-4,CASADGVGSDTQYF,TGTGCCAGCGCTGATGGAGTAGGTTCGGATACGCAGTATTTT
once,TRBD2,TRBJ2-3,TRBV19,CASSKGLAGGGTDTQYF,TGTGCCAGTAGTAAGGGACTAGCGGGAGGAGGCACAGATACGCAGTATTTT
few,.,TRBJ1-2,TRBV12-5,CASGSGGAYGYTF,TGTGCTAGTGGGTCGGGGGGGGCCTATGGCTACACCTTC
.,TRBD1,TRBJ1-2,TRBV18,CASSPLEGAGSNYGYTF,TGTGCCAGCTCACCCCTGGAGGGGGCAGGGTCTAACTATGGCTACACCTTC
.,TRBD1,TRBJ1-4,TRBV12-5,CASALVTHAGTGEKLFF,TGTGCTAGTGCTCTCGTCACCCACGCCGGGACAGGGGAAAAACTGTTTTTT
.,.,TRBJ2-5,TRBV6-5,CASTRGAGETQYF,TGTGCCAGCACCCGGGGGGCGGGGGAGACCCAGTACTTC
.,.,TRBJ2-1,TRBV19,CASSIPGNNEQFF,TGTGCCAGTAGTATCCCAGGAAACAATGAGCAGTTCTTC
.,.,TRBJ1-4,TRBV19,CASSIPRDAGKLFF,TGTGCCAGTAGTATCCCCCGCGACGCAGGCAAACTGTTTTTT
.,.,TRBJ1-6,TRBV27,CASSLFGGDSPLHF,TGTGCCAGCAGTTTATTCGGCGGTGATTCACCCCTCCACTTT
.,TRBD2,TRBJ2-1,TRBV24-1,CATSPHRLAGPNEQFF,TGTGCCACCTCTCCCCACCGGCTAGCGGGTCCCAATGAGCAGTTCTTC
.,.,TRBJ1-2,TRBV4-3,CASSQVGGKGYGYTF,TGCGCCAGCAGCCAAGTAGGCGGGAAAGGCTATGGCTACACCTTC
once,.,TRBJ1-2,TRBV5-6,CASSLGQEPYYGYTF,TGTGCCAGCAGCTTGGGACAGGAGCCTTACTATGGCTACACCTTC
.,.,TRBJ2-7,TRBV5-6,CASSQGRLGLTYF,TGTGCCAGCAGTCAGGGGCGCCTAGGGCTGACGTACTTC